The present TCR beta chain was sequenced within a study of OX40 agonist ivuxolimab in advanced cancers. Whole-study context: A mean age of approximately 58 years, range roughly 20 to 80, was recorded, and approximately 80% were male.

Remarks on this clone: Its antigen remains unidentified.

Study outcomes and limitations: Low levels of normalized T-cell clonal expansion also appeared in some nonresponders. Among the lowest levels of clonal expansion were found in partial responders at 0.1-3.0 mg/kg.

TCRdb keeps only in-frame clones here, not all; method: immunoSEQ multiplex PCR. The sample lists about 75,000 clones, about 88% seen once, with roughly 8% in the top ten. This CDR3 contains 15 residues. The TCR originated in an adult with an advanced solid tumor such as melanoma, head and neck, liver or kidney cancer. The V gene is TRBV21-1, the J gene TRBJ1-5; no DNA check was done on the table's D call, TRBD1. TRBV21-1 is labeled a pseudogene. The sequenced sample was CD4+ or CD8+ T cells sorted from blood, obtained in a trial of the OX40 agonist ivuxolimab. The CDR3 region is CASRERSTAHQPQHF. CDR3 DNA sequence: TGTGCCAGCAGGGAAAGATCGACAGCCCATCAGCCCCAGCATTTT.